This T cell receptor beta chain appears in the sequencing data of a study of regulatory T cells in long-lasting Graves disease. This CDR3 has 14 residues. The germline V gene has CDR1 SEHNR and CDR2 FQNEAQ (reference sequence). The germline V and J ends were trimmed by 1 base and 3 bases, with 10 bases remaining between them. For TCR beta, libraries came from iRepertoire HTBI primers and Arm-PCR of CDR3 regions. One entry per CDR3 protein results from TCRdb running MiXCR on the multiplex PCR reads. The sample records some 330,000 distinct CDR3 sequences, about 23% being singletons. Stated time point: persistent/refractory GD, antithyroid drugs over 5 years with positive TRAb. With RNA extracted from PBMCs as input, the TCR library was made. This clonotype was recorded a few times. Its target is not known. Overall study findings and caveats: Compared with new cases, persistent Graves' patients showed reduced TCR diversity.

The source is a woman aged 40-49 years with Graves disease. The sequencing here drew on peripheral blood mononuclear cells (PBMCs), taken when the disease was refractory, from a patient treated with antithyroid drugs. The chain is built from TRBV7-9 and TRBJ2-7; D gene unclear. CDR3 in amino acids: CASSLVRKDYEQYF. Here the CDR3 DNA reads TGTGCCAGCAGCTTAGTCCGTAAGGACTACGAGCAGTACTTC.